This T cell receptor beta chain stems from a study of blood T cell repertoires in COVID-19. For the study at large: COVID-19 samples collected from the United States, Italy and Spain covered acute and convalescent phases. T cells, B-cell-depleted T cells, or PBMCs provided the cDNA or gDNA that served as material.

CDR3 length: 15 amino acids. The J segment lost 3 bases and the V segment lost 5 bases, leaving 10 bases of the junction unmatched. The germline V gene encodes CDR1 SEHNR and CDR2 FQNEAQ (reference sequence). The authors' processing: Nucleated cell counts were estimated from reference gene primer amplification. TCRdb's copy holds only in-frame clones and misses some; the assay was immunoSEQ multiplex PCR. Clone size and the V and J calls come from that table; the DNA yielded D and trimming. The sample comprises over 100,000 clones, about 76% of which are singletons, and roughly 9% rests with the top ten.

The sequenced material came from peripheral blood. The sequence was collected from a woman aged 60-75 years with active or convalescent COVID-19. The chain recombines TRBV7-9 with TRBJ2-7; 7 positions match TRBD1. In DNA form, the CDR3 reads TGTGCCAGCAGCCCGGGACAGCGAAACTTCTACGAGCAGTACTTC. It encodes CASSPGQRNFYEQYF.